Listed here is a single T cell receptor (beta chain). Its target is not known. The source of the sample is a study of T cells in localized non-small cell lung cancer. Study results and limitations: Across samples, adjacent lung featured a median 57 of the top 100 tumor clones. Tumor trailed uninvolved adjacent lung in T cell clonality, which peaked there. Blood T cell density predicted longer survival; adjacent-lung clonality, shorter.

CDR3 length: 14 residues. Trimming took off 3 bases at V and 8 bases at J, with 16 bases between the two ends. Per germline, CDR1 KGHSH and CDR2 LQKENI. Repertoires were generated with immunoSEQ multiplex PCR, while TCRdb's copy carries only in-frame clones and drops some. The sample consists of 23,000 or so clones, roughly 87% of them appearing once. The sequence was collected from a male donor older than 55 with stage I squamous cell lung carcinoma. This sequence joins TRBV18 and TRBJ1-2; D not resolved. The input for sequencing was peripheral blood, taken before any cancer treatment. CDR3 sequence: CASSPSGLMGGYTF. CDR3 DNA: TGTGCCAGCTCACCTTCAGGACTGATGGGGGGCTACACCTTC.